The 10 T cell receptor beta chains presented below share a single source sample, sequenced in a study of blood T cell repertoires in COVID-19. TCRdb's table, derived via immunoSEQ multiplex PCR, lists solely in-frame clones and lacks some. This table has under 250,000 clones, 80% to 85% appearing once. What was sequenced was PBMCs or T cells enriched from blood (not recorded which). All receptors come from a woman between 45 and 60 years old with acute COVID-19.

The chain carries TRBV12-3 or TRBV12-4 and TRBJ1-2; 8 positions agree with TRBD1. V shed 5 bases and J 6 bases; nucleotides not matched to a gene: 5. This CDR3 has 13 amino acids. CDR3 sequence (DNA): TGTGCCAGCAGTCGACAGGGGCTTCATGGCTACACCTTC. It encodes CASSRQGLHGYTF.

The chain uses TRBV5-1 and TRBJ2-7, with TRBD1 matching over 8 bases. This CDR3 spans 14 amino acids. V gave up 2 bases and J gave up 5 bases; unmatched junction bases: 6. Germline V CDR1 and CDR2: SGHRS, YFSETQ. CDR3 DNA: TGCGCCAGCAGCTTAGGACAGGGAGGAGACGAGCAGTACTTC. Residues: CASSLGQGGDEQYF.

V is TRBV11-1 and J is TRBJ2-2, with 8 bases lining up with TRBD1. J was trimmed by 6 bases and V by 4 bases; bases with no gene match: 4. CDR1 and CDR2 from the germline V gene are SGHAT and FQDESV (reference sequence). There are 14 residues in the CDR3. The DNA for the CDR3 is TGTGCCAGCAGCTCTGCCAGGGGGCCCGGGGAGCTGTTTTTT. Its protein is CASSSARGPGELFF.

The chain carries TRBV12-2 and TRBJ1-5; the table's D call of TRBD1 was not tested on the DNA. TRBV12-2 is a listed pseudogene. There are 15 residues in the CDR3. The CDR3: CASRLGTGLSQPQHF. Here the CDR3 DNA reads TGTGCAAGTCGCTTAGGGACAGGATTAAGTCAGCCCCAGCATTTT.

J is TRBJ1-5 and V is TRBV6-2 or TRBV6-3; D uncertain. The CDR3 is 15 residues long. V was shortened by 2 bases and J by 5 bases, with 13 bases between the two germline ends. Germline loops: CDR1 MNHEY, CDR2 SVGEGT. CDR3 DNA: TGTGCCAGCAGTTACGGAGGAGGGTGGGATCAGCCCCAGCATTTT. Protein sequence: CASSYGGGWDQPQHF.

The CDR3 sequence: CASTLDRDSYEQYF. In DNA, the CDR3 is TGTGCCAGCACCCTGGACCGGGATTCCTACGAGCAGTACTTC. J is TRBJ2-7 and V is TRBV21-1; TRBD2 is taken as the D call from the table, unchecked against the DNA. TRBV21-1 is designated a pseudogene. CDR3 length: 14 residues.

The CDR3 DNA follows: TGTGCCAGCAGTTCACCACCGGGATCAGGCTACGAGCAGTACTTC. Its protein is CASSSPPGSGYEQYF. The V and J genes are TRBV6-2 or TRBV6-3 and TRBJ2-7; tentatively, D is TRBD2 (5 bases). V lost 4 bases, J lost 3 bases, and 16 bases lay in between. The germline gives CDR1 MNHEY, CDR2 SVGEGT. CDR3 length equals 15 residues.

This clone was recorded only once. V gene TRBV30 combines with J gene TRBJ1-3; possible D gene TRBD1, 5 bases. Germline CDR1 and CDR2: GTSNPN and SVGIG (reference sequence). Trimming removed 2 bases at V and 3 bases at J, with 11 bases between. The CDR3 loop spans 14 amino acids. CDR3 sequence (DNA): TGTGCCTGGAGTCCAGGGTCTTTTGGAAACACCATATATTTT. Translated: CAWSPGSFGNTIYF.

V and J are TRBV15 and TRBJ1-2; D is uncertain. CDR3 size: 15 residues. V dropped 0 bases and J dropped 1 base, with 9 bases sitting between them. Germline loops: CDR1 LNHNV, CDR2 YYDKDF (reference sequence). CDR3: CATSREADGNYGYTF. CDR3 in DNA: TGTGCCACCAGCAGAGAAGCGGACGGTAACTATGGCTACACCTTC.

This clone was observed once. The rearrangement joins TRBV28 to TRBJ1-2, with unresolved D. The CDR3 is made up of 14 amino acids. Germline assignment: CDR1 MDHEN and CDR2 SYDVKM. The germline V and J ends were trimmed by 2 bases and 4 bases, with 11 bases remaining between them. The DNA of the CDR3 is TGTGCCAGCAGTTTACAGGTGTTCGGCTATGGCTACACCTTC. Its translation: CASSLQVFGYGYTF.